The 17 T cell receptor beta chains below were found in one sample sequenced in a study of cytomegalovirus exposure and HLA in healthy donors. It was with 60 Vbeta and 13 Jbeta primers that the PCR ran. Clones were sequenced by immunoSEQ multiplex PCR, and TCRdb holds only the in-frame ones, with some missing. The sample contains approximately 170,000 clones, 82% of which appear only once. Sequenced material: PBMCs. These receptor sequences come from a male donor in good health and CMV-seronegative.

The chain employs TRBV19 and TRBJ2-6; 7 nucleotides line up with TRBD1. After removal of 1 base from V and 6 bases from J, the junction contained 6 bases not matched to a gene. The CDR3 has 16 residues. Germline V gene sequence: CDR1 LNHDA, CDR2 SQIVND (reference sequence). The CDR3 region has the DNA TGTGCCAGTAGTATAGGGTCACAGGGGATGGCCAACGTCCTGACTTTC. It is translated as CASSIGSQGMANVLTF.

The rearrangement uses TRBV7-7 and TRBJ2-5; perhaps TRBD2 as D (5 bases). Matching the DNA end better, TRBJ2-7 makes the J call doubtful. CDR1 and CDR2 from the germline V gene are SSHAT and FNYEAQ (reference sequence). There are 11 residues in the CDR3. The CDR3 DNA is TGTGCCAGCAGCTCGGGGTCCGAGCAGTACTTC. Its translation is CASSSGSEQYF.

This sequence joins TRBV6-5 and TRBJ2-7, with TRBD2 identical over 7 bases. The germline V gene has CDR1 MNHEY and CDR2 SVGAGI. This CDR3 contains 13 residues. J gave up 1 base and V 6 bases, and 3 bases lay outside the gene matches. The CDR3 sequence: CASSRGVSYEQYF. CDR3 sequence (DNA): TGTGCCAGCAGCCGGGGGGTATCCTACGAGCAGTACTTC.

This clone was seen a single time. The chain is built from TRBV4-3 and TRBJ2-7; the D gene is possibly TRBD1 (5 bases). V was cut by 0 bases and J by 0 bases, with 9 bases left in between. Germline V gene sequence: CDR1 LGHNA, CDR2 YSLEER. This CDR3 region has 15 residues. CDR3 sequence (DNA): TGCGCCAGCAGCCAAGATTTGCAGGGCTCCTACGAGCAGTACTTC. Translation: CASSQDLQGSYEQYF.

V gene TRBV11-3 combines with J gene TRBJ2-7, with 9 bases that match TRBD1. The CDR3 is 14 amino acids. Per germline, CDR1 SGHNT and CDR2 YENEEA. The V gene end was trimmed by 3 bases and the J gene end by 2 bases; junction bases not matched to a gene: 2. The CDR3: CASSFGQGTYEQYF. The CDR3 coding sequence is TGTGCCAGCAGCTTCGGACAGGGGACCTACGAGCAGTACTTC.

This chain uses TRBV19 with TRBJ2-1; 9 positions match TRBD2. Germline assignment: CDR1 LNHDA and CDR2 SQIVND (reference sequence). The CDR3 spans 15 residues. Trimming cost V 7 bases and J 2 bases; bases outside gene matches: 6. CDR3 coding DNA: TGTGCCAGTATCCAAGCGGGGGGCGCCTACAATGAGCAGTTCTTC. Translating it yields CASIQAGGAYNEQFF.

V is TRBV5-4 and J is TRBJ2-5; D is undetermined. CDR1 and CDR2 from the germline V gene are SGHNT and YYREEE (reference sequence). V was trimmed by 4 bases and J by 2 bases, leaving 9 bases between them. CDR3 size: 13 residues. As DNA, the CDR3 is TGTGCCAGCAGCCCTGAGCCACAAGAGACCCAGTACTTC. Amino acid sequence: CASSPEPQETQYF.

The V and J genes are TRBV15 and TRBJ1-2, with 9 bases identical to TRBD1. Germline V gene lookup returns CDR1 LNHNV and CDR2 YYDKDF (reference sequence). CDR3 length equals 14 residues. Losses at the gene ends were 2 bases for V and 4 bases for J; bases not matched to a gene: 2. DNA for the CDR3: TGTGCCACCAGCAGACCGGACAGGGGCTATGGCTACACCTTC. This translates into CATSRPDRGYGYTF.

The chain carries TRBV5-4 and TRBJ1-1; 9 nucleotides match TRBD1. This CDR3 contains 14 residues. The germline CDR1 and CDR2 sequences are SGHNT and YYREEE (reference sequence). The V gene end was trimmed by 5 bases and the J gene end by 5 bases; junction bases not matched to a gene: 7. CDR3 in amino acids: CASRTDRGRTEAFF. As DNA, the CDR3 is TGTGCCAGCAGAACAGACAGGGGGAGAACTGAAGCTTTCTTT.

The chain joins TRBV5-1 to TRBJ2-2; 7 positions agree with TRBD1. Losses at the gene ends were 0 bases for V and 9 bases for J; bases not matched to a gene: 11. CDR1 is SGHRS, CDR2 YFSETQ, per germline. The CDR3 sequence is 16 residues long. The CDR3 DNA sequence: TGCGCCAGCAGCTTGGCCGGGACAGCCCTCCCGAGGGAGCTGTTTTTT. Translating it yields CASSLAGTALPRELFF. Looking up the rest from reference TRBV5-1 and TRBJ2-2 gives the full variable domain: KAGVTQTPRYLIKTRGQQVTLSCSPISGHRSVSWYQQTPGQGLQFLFEYFSETQRNKGNFPGRFSGRQFSNSRSEMNVSTLELGDSALYLCASSLAGTALPRELFFGEGSRLTVL.

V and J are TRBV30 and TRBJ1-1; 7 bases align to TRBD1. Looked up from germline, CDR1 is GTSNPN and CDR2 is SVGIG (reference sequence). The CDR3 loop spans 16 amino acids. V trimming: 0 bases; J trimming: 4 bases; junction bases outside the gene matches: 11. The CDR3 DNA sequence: TGTGCCTGGAGTGTAAGCCGAGGAGGGGGCGTCACTGAAGCTTTCTTT. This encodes CAWSVSRGGGVTEAFF.

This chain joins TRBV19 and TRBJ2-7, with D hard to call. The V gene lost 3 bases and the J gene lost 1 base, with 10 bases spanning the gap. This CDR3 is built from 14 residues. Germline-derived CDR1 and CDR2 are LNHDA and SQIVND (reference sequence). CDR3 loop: CASSIFLESYEQYF. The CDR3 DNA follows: TGTGCCAGTAGTATCTTCCTAGAATCCTACGAGCAGTACTTC.

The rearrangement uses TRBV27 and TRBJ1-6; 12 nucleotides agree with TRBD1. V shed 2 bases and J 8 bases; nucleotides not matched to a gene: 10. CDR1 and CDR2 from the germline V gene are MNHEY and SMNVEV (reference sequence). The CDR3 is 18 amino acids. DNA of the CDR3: TGTGCCAGCAGTTTAATCCGACGGGACAGGGGGCGGGATTCACCCCTCCACTTT. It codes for CASSLIRRDRGRDSPLHF.

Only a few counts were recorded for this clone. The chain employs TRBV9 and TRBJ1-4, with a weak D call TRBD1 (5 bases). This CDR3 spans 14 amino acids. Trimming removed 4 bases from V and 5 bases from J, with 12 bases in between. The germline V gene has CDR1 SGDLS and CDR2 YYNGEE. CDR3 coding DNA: TGTGCCAGCAGCCAGAGGGACTCCAATGAAAAACTGTTTTTT. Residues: CASSQRDSNEKLFF.

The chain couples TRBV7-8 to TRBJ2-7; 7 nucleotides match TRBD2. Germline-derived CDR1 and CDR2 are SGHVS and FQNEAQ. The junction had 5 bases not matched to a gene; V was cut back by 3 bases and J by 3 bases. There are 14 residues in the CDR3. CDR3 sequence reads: CASSFLAGDYEQYF. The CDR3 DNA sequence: TGTGCCAGCAGCTTCTTGGCGGGGGACTACGAGCAGTACTTC.

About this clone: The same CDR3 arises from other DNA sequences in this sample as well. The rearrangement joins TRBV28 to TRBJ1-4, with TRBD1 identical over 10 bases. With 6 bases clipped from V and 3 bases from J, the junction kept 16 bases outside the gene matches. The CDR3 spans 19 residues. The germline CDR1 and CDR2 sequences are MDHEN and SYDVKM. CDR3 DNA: TGTGCCAGCAGCCCAAACCCCGGGACAGGGGAGACCTCTAATGAAAAACTGTTTTTT. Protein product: CASSPNPGTGETSNEKLFF. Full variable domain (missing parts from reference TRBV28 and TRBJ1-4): DVKVTQSSRYLVKRTGEKVFLECVQDMDHENMFWYRQDPGLGLRLIYFSYDVKMKEKGDIPEGYSVSREKKERFSLILESASTNQTSMYLCASSPNPGTGETSNEKLFFGSGTQLSVL.

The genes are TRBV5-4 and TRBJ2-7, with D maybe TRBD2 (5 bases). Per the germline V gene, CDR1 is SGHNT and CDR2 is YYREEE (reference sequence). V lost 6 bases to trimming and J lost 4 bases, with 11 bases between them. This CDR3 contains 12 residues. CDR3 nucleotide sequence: TGTGCCAGCAACGGACCGGGGTACGAGCAGTACTTC. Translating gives CASNGPGYEQYF. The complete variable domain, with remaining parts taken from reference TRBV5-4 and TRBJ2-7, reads ETGVTQSPTHLIKTRGQQVTLRCSSQSGHNTVSWYQQALGQGPQFIFQYYREEENGRGNFPPRFSGLQFPNYSSELNVNALELDDSALYLCASNGPGYEQYFGPGTRLTVT.